Each of the 5 T cell receptor beta chains below was sequenced from the same sample in a study of CD8 T cells in ankylosing spondylitis. Study-level points and caveats: Blood from ankylosing spondylitis patients appeared to carry a characteristic roughly eight-variant TCR beta motif.

No antigen has been identified for these receptors. A single record per CDR3 protein comes from TCRdb applying MiXCR to the 5' RACE reads. Here the sample spans about 510,000 distinct CDR3 sequences, 5.3% being singletons. Sequenced: blood, either unsorted or a sorted T cell fraction (not recorded which). These receptors originate from a male donor with ankylosing spondylitis.

This clonotype was counted a few times. The J gene is TRBJ2-6, the V gene TRBV7-2; the D gene is possibly TRBD2 (5 bases). The CDR3 contains 16 residues. Trimming cost V 2 bases and J 0 bases, with 8 bases left between them. Germline V gene lookup returns CDR1 SGHTA and CDR2 FQGNSA. CDR3 sequence (DNA): TGTGCCAGCAGCTTATCAGGACTCTCTGGGGCCAACGTCCTGACTTTC. Protein: CASSLSGLSGANVLTF.

This clonotype was recorded at least ten times. This chain uses TRBV20-1 with TRBJ1-4; 9 positions match TRBD1. Per germline, CDR1 DFQATT and CDR2 SNEGSKA (reference sequence). J was trimmed by 8 bases and V by 5 bases; bases with no gene match: 9. The CDR3 is 14 residues long. The CDR3 loop reads CSARAGTGKEKLFF. The CDR3 DNA sequence: TGCAGTGCTCGCGCCGGGACAGGGAAGGAAAAACTGTTTTTT.

This clonotype appeared a few times. The chain joins TRBV27 to TRBJ2-1, with D possibly TRBD1 on 5 matching bases. V was trimmed by 6 bases and J by 0 bases, leaving 12 bases between them. Germline loops: CDR1 MNHEY, CDR2 SMNVEV (reference sequence). CDR3 length: 15 amino acids. The DNA of the CDR3 is TGTGCCAGCAGGCACGACAGCACCTCCTACAATGAGCAGTTCTTC. Residues: CASRHDSTSYNEQFF.

V and J are TRBV15 and TRBJ2-7, with 9 bases identical to TRBD1. Losses at the gene ends were 3 bases for V and 7 bases for J; bases not matched to a gene: 7. The CDR3 loop spans 14 amino acids. From germline, CDR1 is LNHNV and CDR2 YYDKDF (reference sequence). The CDR3 protein is CATSRGGTGREQYF. The DNA for the CDR3 is TGTGCCACCAGCAGGGGAGGGACAGGGCGAGAGCAGTACTTC.

This clonotype was detected many times. The gene calls are TRBV4-2 and TRBJ2-2, with D unresolved. Between the trimmed V and J ends, which lost 0 bases and 7 bases, there was a span of 3 bases. The CDR3 extends over 12 amino acids. Germline values: CDR1 LGHNA, CDR2 YNFKEQ. The CDR3 protein is CASSQDNGELFF. The CDR3 nucleotides are TGTGCCAGCAGCCAAGATAACGGGGAGCTGTTTTTT.